This entry describes one T cell receptor beta chain. The data are from a study of blood T cell repertoires in COVID-19. Study context: PBMCs, B-cell-depleted T cells, or T cells provided the cDNA or gDNA that made up the material.

Germline CDR1 is LNHDA and CDR2 is SQIVND (reference sequence). The V and J ends lost 1 base and 10 bases respectively, with 16 bases between them. This CDR3 spans 14 amino acids. Only in-frame clones appear in the TCRdb table, and some are missing; sequencing was by immunoSEQ multiplex PCR. The sample lists approximately 390,000 clones, almost 90% occurring once. The TCR was taken from a man in his late teens or twenties with active or convalescent COVID-19. This chain connects TRBV19 to TRBJ1-1; the D gene is possibly TRBD1 (5 bases). The sequencing sample was made of peripheral blood. In DNA form, the CDR3 reads TGTGCCAGTAGTATAGGGGGCAAGGATATTGGAGCTTTCTTT. This translates into CASSIGGKDIGAFF.